Listed below are T cell receptor beta chains from one sample, sequenced in a study of T cell responses to AZD1222 COVID-19 vaccine. Some clones are missing from TCRdb's copy, which holds only in-frame ones; the method was immunoSEQ multiplex PCR. The sample records around 150,000 clones, about 90% being singletons. Source: peripheral blood, taken 28 days after the second dose of the MenACWY control vaccine. The source of these receptors is an adult who received the MenACWY meningococcal vaccine as a control. CDR3s include the opening cysteine and the closing phenylalanine or tryptophan. The D gene is left open where the match is weak. Size is omitted from some rows. Given values are once, few, many or a class for expanded clones.

abundance	d_gene	v_gene	j_gene	CDR3nt	CDR3aa
NA	NA	TRBV10-3	TRBJ1-1	TGTGCCATCAGGCCAGGGGCCGGCACTGAAGCTTTCTTT	CAIRPGAGTEAFF
NA	NA	TRBV28	TRBJ1-2	TGTGCCAGCAGTTTTATGGCCCAAGGTGGTGGAGGCTACACCTTC	CASSFMAQGGGGYTF
NA	TRBD1	TRBV5-5	TRBJ2-7	TGTGCCAGCACCGGGACAGGGGGCGACGAGCAGTACTTC	CASTGTGGDEQYF
NA	TRBD1	TRBV14	TRBJ2-2	TGTGCCAGCAGGGCCGGGACAGTGGACACCGGGGAGCTGTTTTTT	CASRAGTVDTGELFF
once	NA	TRBV28	TRBJ2-1	TGTGCCAGCATAGTCCCAGGGTACAATGAGCAGTTCTTC	CASIVPGYNEQFF
NA	NA	TRBV6-2/TRBV6-3	TRBJ2-7	TGTGCCAGCAGTCAGACGACGTACGAGCAGTACTTC	CASSQTTYEQYF
NA	NA	TRBV6-2/TRBV6-3	TRBJ1-5	TGTGCCAGCAGTACACGAGTGAATCAGCCCCAGCATTTT	CASSTRVNQPQHF
NA	NA	TRBV28	TRBJ2-7	TGTGCCAGCAGTAAGGTGGCTCCCTACGAGCAGTACTTC	CASSKVAPYEQYF
NA	TRBD2	TRBV6-1	TRBJ2-1	TGTGCCAGCAGTGCCCTGGCGGGGGGCTCCTACAATGAGCAGTTCTTC	CASSALAGGSYNEQFF
NA	NA	TRBV11-1	TRBJ2-5	TGTGCCAGCAGCTTAGGACAGGAGTTGGAGACCCAGTACTTC	CASSLGQELETQYF
NA	NA	TRBV5-6	TRBJ2-6	TGTGCCAGCAGACCATGGGGGACTGGGGCCAACGTCCTGACTTTC	CASRPWGTGANVLTF
NA	NA	TRBV9	TRBJ2-2	TGTGCCAGCAGCGTAGTGTTGAACACCGGGGAGCTGTTTTTT	CASSVVLNTGELFF
NA	NA	TRBV18	TRBJ2-7	TGTGCCAGCTCGTACAGGACCTCCTACGAGCAGTACTTC	CASSYRTSYEQYF
NA	NA	TRBV2	TRBJ2-2	TGTGCCAGCAGTGGCCTCGCGCTGGCGACCGGGGAGCTGTTTTTT	CASSGLALATGELFF
NA	NA	TRBV29-1	TRBJ2-1	TGCAGCGTTGGAGTCGGGACCTATAATGAGCAGTTCTTC	CSVGVGTYNEQFF
NA	NA	TRBV7-7	TRBJ1-6	TGTGCCAGCAGCTTATCTTTGGATTCACCCCTCCACTTT	CASSLSLDSPLHF
NA	NA	TRBV7-2	TRBJ1-1	TGTGCCAGCAGCTTAGTCGGGGTTACTTTCTTT	CASSLVGVTFF
NA	NA	TRBV28	TRBJ2-7	TGTGCCAGCAGTTTATCTGCAGGGTCCTCCTACGAGCAGTACTTC	CASSLSAGSSYEQYF
NA	NA	TRBV10-3	TRBJ1-2	TGTGCCATCAGTGCCTCACAGGGTGGTGGGGCTAACTATGGCTACACCTTC	CAISASQGGGANYGYTF
NA	NA	TRBV5-1	TRBJ2-1	TGCGCCAGCAGCCTGGGACCTGGAAGCTCCTACAATGAGCAGTTCTTC	CASSLGPGSSYNEQFF
NA	TRBD2	TRBV5-1	TRBJ2-7	TGCGCCAGCAGCTTGTCGGGACTAGTAACCTACGAGCAGTACTTC	CASSLSGLVTYEQYF
NA	NA	TRBV7-2	TRBJ2-1	TGTGCCAGCAGATATAGCGGCAATGAGCAGTTCTTC	CASRYSGNEQFF
NA	NA	TRBV7-2	TRBJ2-1	TGTGCCAGCAGCTTTGGCGGGCTGTCTGAGCAGTTCTTC	CASSFGGLSEQFF
NA	NA	TRBV6-2/TRBV6-3	TRBJ1-5	TGTGCCAGCAGTTACATCCCTACAGGGTCCGGCAATCAGCCCCAGCATTTT	CASSYIPTGSGNQPQHF
NA	NA	TRBV15	TRBJ2-1	TGTGCCACCAGCAGAGATCTCCCTAGCACCGCCTACAATGAGCAGTTCTTC	CATSRDLPSTAYNEQFF
NA	NA	TRBV28	TRBJ1-6	TGTGCCAGCAGTCTAGACAGGCCTCTAATCTCACCCCTCCACTTT	CASSLDRPLISPLHF
NA	TRBD2	TRBV27	TRBJ2-1	TGTGCCAGCAGTTTCGCGGGAGGGCCCGTCAATGAGCAGTTCTTC	CASSFAGGPVNEQFF
NA	NA	TRBV29-1	TRBJ1-2	TGCAGCGTTTTTTCTGGGGTATATAACTACACCTTC	CSVFSGVYNYTF
NA	NA	TRBV6-1	TRBJ2-6	TGTGCCAGCAGTGAAGGGTCTGGGGCCAACGTCCTGACTTTC	CASSEGSGANVLTF
NA	NA	TRBV2	TRBJ2-5	TGTGCCAGCAGGTGGGGGGAAGGGGAGACCCAGTACTTC	CASRWGEGETQYF
NA	NA	TRBV6-2/TRBV6-3	TRBJ2-5	TGTGCCAGCAGTTCAGGGGCCCAGTACTTC	CASSSGAQYF
NA	NA	TRBV6-5	TRBJ1-1	TGTGCCAGCAGTACCGTGTTGACAGCGAACACTGAAGCTTTCTTT	CASSTVLTANTEAFF